This T cell receptor (beta chain) was captured in a study of siplizumab effects on memory and regulatory T cells. Whole-study results and caveats: There appeared to be greater diversity in naive T cells than in memory cells, and naive T cells seemed major contributors to the alloresponse. Unstimulated subsets contained matches for only a minor fraction of alloreactive clones.

This CDR3 is 14 amino acids long. V was shortened by 5 bases and J by 4 bases, with 12 bases between the two germline ends. Germline V gives CDR1 MDHEN, CDR2 SYDVKM. This table comes from immunoSEQ multiplex PCR, and its TCRdb copy is limited to in-frame clones, with some not included. Of about 85,000 clones in the sample, approximately 95% were seen once. As to this clone: The target antigen is unknown.

The sequenced sample was CD8+ T cells sorted from blood. The sequence derives from a human donor in good health. The V call is TRBV28, the J call TRBJ2-1; D tentatively reads TRBD1 or TRBD2 (6 bases each). The CDR3: CASSLRGGYNEQFF. DNA of the CDR3: TGTGCCAGCAGTCTCCGAGGGGGGTACAATGAGCAGTTCTTC.